The present T cell receptor (beta chain) was sequenced within a study of blood T cell repertoires in COVID-19 (dated by TCRdb to between 2020 and 2021). Background on the whole study: Samples covering the acute and convalescent phases of COVID-19 were provided by collaborators in the United States, Italy and Spain. The material from the prospective study consisted of cDNA or gDNA derived from T cells, B-cell-depleted T cells, or PBMCs. The dataset comprised deeply sampled blood TCRbeta repertoires from subjects exposed to, actively infected with, or recovered from COVID-19. The repertoires were released in a freely available public database intended as a resource for research on the immune response to SARS-CoV-2. The samples were drawn from the first 160 participants of the ongoing ImmuneRACE study and from 1,254 subjects provided by 6 global collaborators. A de-identified subject ID, COVID-19 status, age in years and sex were almost always included in the sample metadata. Where available, HLA class I and class II types were obtained from metadata supplied by the sample provider rather than from assay-based typing.

Study-level results and caveats: The amount of clinical and demographic metadata varied by source and participant and was provided uncurated.

The immunoSEQ Assay, a bias-controlled multiplex PCR, was used to amplify TCRbeta CDR3 regions from genomic DNA. On the authors' methods: The number of nucleated cells in each sample was estimated by amplification of reference gene primers within the assay. To quantify the absolute abundance of each unique TCRbeta CDR3 rearrangement, sequence reads were collapsed and filtered. For each sample, productive Simpson clonality was calculated as the square root of Simpson's diversity index across productive rearrangements. TCRdb took this table from immuneACCESS and kept in-frame rearrangements with V and J called. Such tables lack part of the clones; where checked against another copy, unresolved V genes explain under half of the gap, and the rest is unexplained. D and trimming come from the DNA, and the V and J calls and clone size come from that table. The sample table records over 120,000 clones; 86% of these occur just once. The top ten clones comprise about 4.1% of the sample.

About this clone itself: Its antigen target is currently unknown. No per-base quality is available; no much larger clone lies one base away.

From its cysteine to its phenylalanine, the CDR3 spans 15 amino acids. The entry retains the CDR3 DNA only, 45 bases that are in frame from base 1. The germline V gene (reference sequence) supplies CDR1 SEHNR and CDR2 FQNEAQ. Trimming removed 1 base from V and 0 bases from J, leaving 8 bases between the germline ends. Participants in the prospective study were aged about 18 to 89 years, lived in about two dozen United States geographic areas, and enrolled through a virtual design. Cohort assignment in the prospective study relied on participant-reported clinical history from a screening survey and a study questionnaire. ImmuneRACE Cohort 3 recovered participants were defined by two consecutive negative NP/OP PCR tests, healthcare professional clearance, or symptom resolution. In the prospective study, mobile phlebotomists collected whole blood, serum and a nasopharyngeal or oropharyngeal swab from each participant. Participants in the prospective study had the option to provide additional blood draws and questionnaires over an approximately 2-month period. Prospective study blood samples were shipped either frozen or at room temperature before DNA extraction.

Sequenced sample: PBMCs or T cells enriched from blood (not recorded which). The chain joins TRBV7-9 to TRBJ2-3; no D gene can be assigned with confidence. The receptor was derived from a middle-aged man who had recovered from COVID-19. The CDR3 here reads CASSLVSASTDTQYF. The nucleotides are TGTGCCAGCAGCTTAGTTAGTGCCAGCACAGATACGCAGTATTTT.